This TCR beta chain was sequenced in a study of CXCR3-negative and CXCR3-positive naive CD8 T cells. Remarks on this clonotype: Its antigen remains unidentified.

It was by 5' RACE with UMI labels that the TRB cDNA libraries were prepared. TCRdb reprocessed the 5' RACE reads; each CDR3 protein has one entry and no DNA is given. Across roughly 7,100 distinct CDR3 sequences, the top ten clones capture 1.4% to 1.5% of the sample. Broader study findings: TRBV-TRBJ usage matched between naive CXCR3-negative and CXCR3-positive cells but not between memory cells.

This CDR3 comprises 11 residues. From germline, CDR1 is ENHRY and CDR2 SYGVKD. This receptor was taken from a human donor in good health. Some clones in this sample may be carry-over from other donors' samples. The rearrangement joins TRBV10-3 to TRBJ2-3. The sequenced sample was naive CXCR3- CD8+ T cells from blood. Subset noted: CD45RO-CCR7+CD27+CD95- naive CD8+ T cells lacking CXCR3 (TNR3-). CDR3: CAIGGTDTQYF.